The clone carrying this T cell receptor beta chain was seen a handful of times. As yet, its antigen is unknown. Time point denoted: late sampling 161 to 241 days after vaccination in a few convalescent patients. The treatment here: roughly 10-day PBMC culture with coronavirus spike peptide pools or control peptides (ViraFEST assay). It was with 9 to 10 IU/ml IL-2 and 8 to 10 ug/ml peptide pools that 2 million to 2.5 million PBMCs per well were cultured. The data originate from a study of vaccination and CD4 T cells after COVID-19. Study summary: Nasal swab PCR showed SARS-CoV-2 in convalescent patients, fewer than 10 with mild and one with severe disease. Investigators stimulated cells with overlapping spike peptides drawn from SARS-CoV-2, HCoV-NL63, HCoV-OC43 and HCoV-229E.

An Oncomine TCR Beta short-read assay was used to sequence the DNA from cultured CD4+ T cells. One entry per CDR3 protein, called by TCRdb with MiXCR from the PCR reads. The repertoire includes about 26,000 distinct CDR3 sequences, about 40% of them detected once, and around 5.1% sits in the top ten. Trimming shortened V by 0 bases and J by 4 bases, and 13 bases separated the two germline ends. Germline V CDR1 and CDR2: LGHNA, YNFKEQ. The CDR3 length is 16 residues. General study results and limits: Apart from involving relatively few convalescent patients, the work omitted early post-infection timepoints.

This receptor was obtained from a human donor who had recovered from COVID-19. The starting material was CD4+ T cells from blood, cultured in vitro, obtained about 7 months after SARS-CoV-2 vaccination. This sequence joins TRBV4-2 and TRBJ2-1; D gene unclear. CDR3 in amino acids: CASSQDSLVGYNEQFF. In nucleotides, the CDR3 is TGTGCCAGCAGCCAAGATAGTCTAGTCGGGTACAATGAGCAGTTCTTC.